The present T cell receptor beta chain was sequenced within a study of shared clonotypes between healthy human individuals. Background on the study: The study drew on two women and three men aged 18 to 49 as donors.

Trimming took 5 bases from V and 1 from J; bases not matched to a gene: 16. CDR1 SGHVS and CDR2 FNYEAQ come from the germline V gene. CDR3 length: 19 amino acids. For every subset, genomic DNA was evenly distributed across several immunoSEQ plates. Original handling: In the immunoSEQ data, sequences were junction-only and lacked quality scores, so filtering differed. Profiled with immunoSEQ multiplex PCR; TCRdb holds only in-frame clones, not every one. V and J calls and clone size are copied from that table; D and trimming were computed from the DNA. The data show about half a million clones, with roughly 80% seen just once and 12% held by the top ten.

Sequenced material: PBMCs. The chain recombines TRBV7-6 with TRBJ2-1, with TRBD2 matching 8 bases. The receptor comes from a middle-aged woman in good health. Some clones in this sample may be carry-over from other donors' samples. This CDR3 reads CASSRSSGSGIGSYNEQFF. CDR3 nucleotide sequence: TGTGCCAGCAGCCGATCCTCCGGTAGCGGGATCGGGTCCTACAATGAGCAGTTCTTC.